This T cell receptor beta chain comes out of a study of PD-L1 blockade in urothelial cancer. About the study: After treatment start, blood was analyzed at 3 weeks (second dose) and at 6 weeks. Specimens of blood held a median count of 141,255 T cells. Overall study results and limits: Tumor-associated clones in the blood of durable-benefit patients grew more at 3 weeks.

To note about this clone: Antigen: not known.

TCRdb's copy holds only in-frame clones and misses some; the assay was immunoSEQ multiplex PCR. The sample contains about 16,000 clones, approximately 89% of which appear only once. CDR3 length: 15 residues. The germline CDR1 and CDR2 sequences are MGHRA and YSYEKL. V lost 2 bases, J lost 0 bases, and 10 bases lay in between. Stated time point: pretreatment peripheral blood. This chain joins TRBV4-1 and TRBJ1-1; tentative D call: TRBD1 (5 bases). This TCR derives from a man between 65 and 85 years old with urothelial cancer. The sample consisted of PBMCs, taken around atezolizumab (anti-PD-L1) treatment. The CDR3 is CASSQPGLVNTEAFF. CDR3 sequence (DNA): TGCGCCAGCAGCCAACCGGGACTGGTGAACACTGAAGCTTTCTTT.